The rows below give T cell receptor beta chains drawn from one sample of a study of T cells after yellow fever vaccination. TCRdb analysed the 5' RACE reads with MiXCR anew, one entry per CDR3 protein. The table has about 630,000 distinct CDR3 sequences, 9% to 15% seen once; the top ten hold 15%. Here the sequenced sample was PBMCs, taken on the day of the yellow fever booster vaccination. Every receptor here comes from a young man who received the YFV17D yellow fever vaccine. CDR3s include the opening cysteine and the closing phenylalanine or tryptophan. A D gene is named only where the DNA matches it firmly. Clone size is not always given. Where it is, it says once, few, many or a class for expanded clones.

d_call | j_call | v_call | clone_size | cdr3_aa | cdr3_nt
. | TRBJ2-7 | TRBV20-1 | . | CSASRGINEQYF | TGCAGTGCTAGTCGGGGGATCAACGAGCAGTACTTC
. | TRBJ2-7 | TRBV5-1 | few | CASNDGAFGEQYF | TGCGCCAGCAACGACGGCGCGTTCGGCGAGCAGTACTTC
. | TRBJ2-5 | TRBV6-5 | . | CASSYTDRLETQYF | TGTGCCAGCAGTTACACAGACAGGCTAGAGACCCAGTACTTC
TRBD2 | TRBJ2-3 | TRBV7-2 | . | CASSLVGLAADTQYF | TGTGCCAGCAGCTTAGTGGGACTAGCAGCAGATACGCAGTATTTT
. | TRBJ2-7 | TRBV4-2 | few | CASSQVRKGSVYEQYF | TGTGCCAGCAGCCAAGTGCGAAAGGGTAGTGTCTACGAGCAGTACTTC
TRBD2 | TRBJ2-1 | TRBV20-1 | few | CSAQGLAGNEQFF | TGCAGTGCACAAGGACTAGCGGGAAATGAGCAGTTCTTC
. | TRBJ2-1 | TRBV20-1 | few | CSAGERGSSYNEQFF | TGCAGTGCTGGGGAGCGTGGTAGCTCCTACAATGAGCAGTTCTTC
. | TRBJ2-7 | TRBV10-3 | few | CAISPHLGNYEQYF | TGTGCCATCAGCCCCCACCTTGGAAACTACGAGCAGTACTTC
TRBD2 | TRBJ2-1 | TRBV12-3/TRBV12-4 | few | CASSLGTRPDEQFF | TGTGCCAGCAGTTTAGGGACTAGGCCCGATGAGCAGTTCTTC
. | TRBJ2-7 | TRBV18 | . | CASSSSGQGSHTYEQYF | TGTGCCAGCTCAAGCTCCGGTCAGGGGTCCCACACCTACGAGCAGTACTTC
. | TRBJ1-1 | TRBV18 | . | CASSPPGRGGSEAFF | TGTGCCAGCTCACCACCCGGCAGGGGCGGCTCTGAAGCTTTCTTT
. | TRBJ2-2 | TRBV7-2 | . | CASSPRRGNGELFF | TGTGCCAGCAGCCCGCGTCGGGGGAACGGGGAGCTGTTTTTT
TRBD2 | TRBJ2-4 | TRBV5-6 | many | CASSLTSALAKNIQYF | TGTGCCAGCAGCCTGACTAGCGCCTTAGCCAAAAACATTCAGTACTTC
TRBD1 | TRBJ1-1 | TRBV20-1 | few | CSARLTGVYTEAFF | TGCAGTGCTAGACTGACAGGGGTATACACTGAAGCTTTCTTT
. | TRBJ2-6 | TRBV5-1 | . | CATARGSGANVLTF | TGCGCCACCGCCAGGGGCTCTGGGGCCAACGTCCTGACTTTC
TRBD2 | TRBJ2-7 | TRBV12-3/TRBV12-4 | few | CASSFGGSFYEQYF | TGTGCCAGCAGTTTCGGCGGGAGCTTCTACGAGCAGTACTTC
TRBD1 | TRBJ1-5 | TRBV11-2 | few | CASSLRPGQGASNQPQHF | TGTGCCAGCAGCTTAAGGCCGGGACAGGGGGCGAGCAATCAGCCCCAGCATTTT
TRBD2 | TRBJ2-1 | TRBV11-2 | . | CASSSRLGGSYNEQFF | TGTGCCAGCAGCTCTAGGCTCGGGGGGAGTTACAATGAGCAGTTCTTC
. | TRBJ2-7 | TRBV7-8 | few | CASRLQRVEGYEQYF | TGTGCCAGCAGATTACAGCGGGTCGAGGGCTACGAGCAGTACTTC
. | TRBJ2-7 | TRBV10-1 | few | CASIARGSYEQYF | TGCGCCAGCATCGCCCGGGGCTCCTACGAGCAGTACTTC
. | TRBJ2-5 | TRBV5-5 | few | CASSPVPDLAQETQYF | TGTGCCAGCTCACCTGTTCCGGATCTAGCCCAAGAGACCCAGTACTTC
. | TRBJ2-6 | TRBV11-1 | . | CASSLRRSSGANVLTF | TGTGCCAGCAGCTTGCGGCGGTCCTCTGGGGCCAACGTCCTGACTTTC
TRBD1 | TRBJ1-1 | TRBV30 | few | CAWGTGDSTEAFF | TGTGCCTGGGGGACAGGGGATAGTACTGAAGCTTTCTTT
TRBD2 | TRBJ2-3 | TRBV29-1 | . | CSVVAGGTDTQYF | TGCAGCGTTGTTGCGGGAGGAACAGATACGCAGTATTTT
. | TRBJ2-3 | TRBV30 | . | CAWSVGGTSNTQYF | TGTGCCTGGAGTGTGGGCGGAACCTCGAATACGCAGTATTTT
. | TRBJ2-5 | TRBV15 | few | CATSRMLVLETQYF | TGTGCCACCAGCAGAATGCTAGTTTTGGAGACCCAGTACTTC
. | TRBJ1-1 | TRBV3-1 | . | CACTHRQKSTTEAFF | TGTGCCTGCACCCACCGACAGAAAAGCACCACTGAAGCTTTCTTT
. | TRBJ1-2 | TRBV7-2 | . | CASSPPGLLINGYTF | TGTGCCAGCAGCCCCCCGGGACTCCTAATTAACGGCTACACCTTC
TRBD2 | TRBJ2-2 | TRBV7-2 | . | CASSLAGLANGELFF | TGTGCCAGCAGCTTAGCGGGACTAGCTAACGGGGAGCTGTTTTTT
. | TRBJ1-1 | TRBV20-1 | few | CSARGEGAEAFF | TGCAGTGCTAGAGGAGAAGGGGCTGAAGCTTTCTTT
TRBD2 | TRBJ2-1 | TRBV14 | . | CASSLRFGLGYFEQFF | TGTGCCAGCAGCCTCCGTTTCGGACTAGGTTATTTTGAGCAGTTCTTC
TRBD1 | TRBJ1-5 | TRBV5-6 | few | CASSPQGVNQPQHF | TGTGCCAGCAGCCCCCAGGGGGTCAATCAGCCCCAGCATTTT
. | TRBJ2-5 | TRBV23-1 | few | CAIFKGTGETQYF | TGCGCCATCTTCAAGGGAACAGGAGAGACCCAGTACTTC
. | TRBJ2-5 | TRBV6-1 | . | CASGPPHRPANQETQYF | TGTGCCAGCGGCCCGCCCCACAGGCCAGCGAACCAAGAGACCCAGTACTTC
. | TRBJ2-7 | TRBV7-3 | . | CASSPPGEPYEQYF | TGTGCCAGCAGCCCCCCAGGGGAGCCCTACGAGCAGTACTTC
. | TRBJ2-7 | TRBV16 | few | CASSQDRRTYEQYF | TGTGCCAGCAGCCAAGATCGACGGACCTACGAGCAGTACTTC
TRBD2 | TRBJ2-5 | TRBV7-9 | . | CASSPGTSRETQYF | TGTGCCAGCAGCCCGGGGACTAGCCGAGAGACCCAGTACTTC
. | TRBJ2-5 | TRBV5-6 | . | CARSEGLETQYF | TGTGCCAGGAGCGAAGGGCTGGAGACCCAGTACTTC
TRBD2 | TRBJ2-2 | TRBV19 | . | CATRSGKLTGELFF | TGTGCCACCCGTAGCGGGAAGTTAACCGGGGAGCTGTTTTTT
. | TRBJ2-5 | TRBV25-1 | . | CASSDPAKVKETQYF | TGTGCCAGCAGTGATCCAGCGAAAGTAAAAGAGACCCAGTACTTC
. | TRBJ2-5 | TRBV7-8 | . | CASSRFLQETQYF | TGTGCCAGCAGCCGCTTTTTACAAGAGACCCAGTACTTC
. | TRBJ2-2 | TRBV20-1 | few | CSARSGRNTGELFF | TGCAGTGCTAGGAGTGGTAGGAACACCGGGGAGCTGTTTTTT
. | TRBJ1-2 | TRBV5-6 | few | CASSTYRVHGYTF | TGTGCCAGCAGTACCTACAGGGTTCACGGCTACACCTTC
. | TRBJ1-1 | TRBV7-3 | . | CASSSGMNTEAFF | TGTGCCAGCAGCTCAGGGATGAACACTGAAGCTTTCTTT
. | TRBJ1-5 | TRBV12-3/TRBV12-4 | many | CASSPVNQPQHF | TGTGCCAGCTCCCCCGTAAATCAGCCCCAGCATTTT
TRBD1 | TRBJ2-1 | TRBV5-1 | . | CASSLAGQDRSYNEQFF | TGCGCCAGCAGCTTGGCCGGACAGGACAGGAGCTACAATGAGCAGTTCTTC
TRBD1 | TRBJ2-7 | TRBV29-1 | . | CSVSPGTGSYEQYF | TGCAGCGTTTCCCCCGGGACAGGGTCCTACGAGCAGTACTTC
. | TRBJ2-7 | TRBV6-5 | . | CASSYGQNEQYF | TGTGCCAGCAGTTACGGACAAAACGAGCAGTACTTC
TRBD1 | TRBJ2-7 | TRBV6-5 | . | CASSYNDRAEQYF | TGTGCCAGCAGTTACAATGACAGGGCCGAGCAGTACTTC
. | TRBJ2-1 | TRBV18 | few | CASSPSQGEQFF | TGTGCCAGCTCACCATCGCAGGGGGAGCAGTTCTTC